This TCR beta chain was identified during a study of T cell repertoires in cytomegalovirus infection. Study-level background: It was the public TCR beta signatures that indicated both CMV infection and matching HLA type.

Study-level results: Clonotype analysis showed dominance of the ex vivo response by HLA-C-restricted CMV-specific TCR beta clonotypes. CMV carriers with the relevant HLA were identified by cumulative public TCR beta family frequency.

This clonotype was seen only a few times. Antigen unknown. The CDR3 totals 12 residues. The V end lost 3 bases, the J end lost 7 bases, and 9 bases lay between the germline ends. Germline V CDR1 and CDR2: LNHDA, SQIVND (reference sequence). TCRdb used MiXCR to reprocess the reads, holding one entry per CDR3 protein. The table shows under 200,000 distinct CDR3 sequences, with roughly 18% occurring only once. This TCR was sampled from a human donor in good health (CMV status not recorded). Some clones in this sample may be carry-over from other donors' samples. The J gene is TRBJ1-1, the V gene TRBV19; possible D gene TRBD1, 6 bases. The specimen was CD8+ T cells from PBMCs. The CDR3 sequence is CASSIGGGEAFF. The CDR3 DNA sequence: TGTGCCAGTAGTATTGGAGGGGGTGAAGCTTTCTTT.